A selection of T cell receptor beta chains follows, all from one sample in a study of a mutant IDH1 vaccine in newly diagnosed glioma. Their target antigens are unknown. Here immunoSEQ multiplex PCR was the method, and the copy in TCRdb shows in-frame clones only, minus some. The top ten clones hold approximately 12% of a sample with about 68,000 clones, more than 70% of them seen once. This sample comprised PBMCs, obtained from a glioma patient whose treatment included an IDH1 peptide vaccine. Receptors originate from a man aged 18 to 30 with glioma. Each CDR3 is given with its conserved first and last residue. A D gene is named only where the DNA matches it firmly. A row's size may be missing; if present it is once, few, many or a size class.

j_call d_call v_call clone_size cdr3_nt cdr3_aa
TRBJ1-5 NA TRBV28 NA TGTGCCAGCAGTCCACAGCGGAGTCTAAAAGACTTGGATAGCAATCAGCCCCAGCATTTT CASSPQRSLKDLDSNQPQHF
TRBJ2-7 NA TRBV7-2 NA TGTGCCAGCAGCTTTACAGGGACCTACGAGCAGTACTTC CASSFTGTYEQYF
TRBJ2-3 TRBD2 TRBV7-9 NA TGTGCCAGCAGCTTTAGCGGGAGGGCCCGCACAGATACGCAGTATTTT CASSFSGRARTDTQYF
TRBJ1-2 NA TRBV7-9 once TGTGCCAGCAGCTTAGAGGCCTATGGCTACACCTTC CASSLEAYGYTF
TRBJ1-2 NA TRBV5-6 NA TGTGCCAGCAGCTTTGTTGGGACTGACTATGGCTACACCTTC CASSFVGTDYGYTF
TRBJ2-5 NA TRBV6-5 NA TGTGCCAGCAGTTACGGTCACGGGGGCCAAGAGACCCAGTACTTC CASSYGHGGQETQYF
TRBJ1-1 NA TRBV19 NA TGTGCCAGTGGTGACCTCATGGGAGACACTGAAGCTTTCTTT CASGDLMGDTEAFF
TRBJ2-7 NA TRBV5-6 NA TGTGCCAGCAGCTGGTTCGTGAGCTCCTACGAGCAGTACTTC CASSWFVSSYEQYF
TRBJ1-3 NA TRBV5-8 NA TGTGCCAGCAGCTTGGTGGCTGGAAACACCATATATTTT CASSLVAGNTIYF
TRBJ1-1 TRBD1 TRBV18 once TGTGCCAGCTCGTCGTTCTTGGCAGGGGGCACTGAAGCTTTCTTT CASSSFLAGGTEAFF
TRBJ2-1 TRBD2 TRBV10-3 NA TGTGCCATCAGTGAGTCGGGCGGGGGGGCGGACTTTGAGCAGTTCTTC CAISESGGGADFEQFF
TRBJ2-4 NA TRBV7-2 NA TGTGCCAGCAGCCCCCCAACAGGGTCCAAAAACATTCAGTACTTC CASSPPTGSKNIQYF
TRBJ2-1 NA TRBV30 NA TGTGCCTGGATGTCGGGGCACAATGAGCAGTTCTTC CAWMSGHNEQFF
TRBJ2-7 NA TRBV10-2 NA TGCGCCAGCAGTGAATATCAGCGGATGTACTACGAGCAGTACTTC CASSEYQRMYYEQYF
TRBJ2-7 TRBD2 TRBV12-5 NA TGTGCTAGTGGACGACTAGCGGGCTACGAGCAGTACTTC CASGRLAGYEQYF
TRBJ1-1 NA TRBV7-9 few TGTGCCAGCAGTCCTCTGAGATCTAACACTGAAGCTTTCTTT CASSPLRSNTEAFF
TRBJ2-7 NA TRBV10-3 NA TGTGCCATCAGTTGGCAGGCCTACGAGCAGTACTTC CAISWQAYEQYF
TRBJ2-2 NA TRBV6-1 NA TGTGCCAGCAGTGAATCTCCTTGGACAGCGAACACCGGGGAGCTGTTTTTT CASSESPWTANTGELFF
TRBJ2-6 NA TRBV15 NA TGTGCCACCAGCCTAAGTGGCGGGACAGTACTCTCTGGGGCCAACGTCCTGACTTTC CATSLSGGTVLSGANVLTF
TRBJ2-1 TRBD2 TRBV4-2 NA TGTGCCAGCAGCCAAGCGGGGGGGCAGAGGAATGAGCAGTTCTTC CASSQAGGQRNEQFF
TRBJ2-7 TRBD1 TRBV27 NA TGTGCCAGCAGTTTTCGAACGGGACAGGGGTCTGCCTACGAGCAGTACTTC CASSFRTGQGSAYEQYF
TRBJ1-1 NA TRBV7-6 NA TGTGCCAGCAGCTTAGAGGTTGCTGGTGAAGCTTTCTTT CASSLEVAGEAFF
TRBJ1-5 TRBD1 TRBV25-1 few TGTGCCAAGGTACAGGGGACCTACAATCAGCCCCAGCATTTT CAKVQGTYNQPQHF
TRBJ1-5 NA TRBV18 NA TGTGCCAGCTCATTCGATCCGAATCAGCCCCAGCATTTT CASSFDPNQPQHF
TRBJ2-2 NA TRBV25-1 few TGTGCCAGCAGTGAAAGGACCGGGGAGCTGTTTTTT CASSERTGELFF
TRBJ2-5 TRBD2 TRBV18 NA TGTGCCAGCTCACCACGGTTGACTAGCGGACAAGAGACCCAGTACTTC CASSPRLTSGQETQYF
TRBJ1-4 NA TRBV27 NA TGTGCCAGCAGTTTGACGGGACCCACTAATGAAAAACTGTTTTTT CASSLTGPTNEKLFF
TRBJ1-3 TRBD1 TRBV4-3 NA TGCGCCAGCAGCCGCAGCCACGACAGGGTTGACACCATATATTTT CASSRSHDRVDTIYF
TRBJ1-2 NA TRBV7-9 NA TGTGCCAGCAGCTTCAGTACTACTAACTATGGCTACACCTTC CASSFSTTNYGYTF
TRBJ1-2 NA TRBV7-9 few TGTGCCAGCAGCCTCATAAACTACACCTTC CASSLINYTF
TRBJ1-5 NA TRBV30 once TGTGCCTGGAGTAGAGTGCTTAGCAATCAGCCCCAGCATTTT CAWSRVLSNQPQHF
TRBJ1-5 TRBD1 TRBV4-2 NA TGTGCCAGCAGCCATGTCGTCCGGGACAGGGAAGGACAGCCCCAGCATTTT CASSHVVRDREGQPQHF
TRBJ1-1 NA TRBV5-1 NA TGCGCCAGCAGCTTGTCGGGTGGGACTGAAGCTTTCTTT CASSLSGGTEAFF